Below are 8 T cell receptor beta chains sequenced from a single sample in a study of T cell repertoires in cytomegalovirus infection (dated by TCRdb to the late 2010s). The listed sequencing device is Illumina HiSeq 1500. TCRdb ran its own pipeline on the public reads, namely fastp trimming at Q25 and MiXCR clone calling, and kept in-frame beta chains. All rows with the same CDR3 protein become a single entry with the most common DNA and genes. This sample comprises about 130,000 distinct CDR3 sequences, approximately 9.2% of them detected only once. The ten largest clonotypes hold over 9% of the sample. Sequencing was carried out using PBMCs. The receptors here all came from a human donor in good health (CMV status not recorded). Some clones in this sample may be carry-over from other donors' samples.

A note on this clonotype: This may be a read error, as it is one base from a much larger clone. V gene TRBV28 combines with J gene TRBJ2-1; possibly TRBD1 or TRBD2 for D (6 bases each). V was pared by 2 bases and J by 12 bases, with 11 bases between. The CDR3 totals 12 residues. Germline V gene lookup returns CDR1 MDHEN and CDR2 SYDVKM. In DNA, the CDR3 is TGTGCCAGCAGTTTAAACAGGGAGGTGCAGTTCTTC. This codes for CASSLNREVQFF.

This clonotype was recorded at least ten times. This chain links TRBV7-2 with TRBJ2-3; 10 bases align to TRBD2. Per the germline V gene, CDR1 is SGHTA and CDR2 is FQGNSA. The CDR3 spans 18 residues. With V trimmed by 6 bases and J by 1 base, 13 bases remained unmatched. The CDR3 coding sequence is TGTGCCAGCAGTTCTCCCACAAACCTAGCGGGGGGCACAGATACGCAGTATTTT. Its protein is CASSSPTNLAGGTDTQYF.

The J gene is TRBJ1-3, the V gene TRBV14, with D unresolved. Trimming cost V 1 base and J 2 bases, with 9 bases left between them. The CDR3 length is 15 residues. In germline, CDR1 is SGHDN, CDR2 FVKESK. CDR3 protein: CASSQGRTAGNTIYF. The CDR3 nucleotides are TGTGCCAGCAGCCAAGGTCGAACAGCTGGAAACACCATATATTTT. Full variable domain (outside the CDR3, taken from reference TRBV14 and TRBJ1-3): EAGVTQFPSHSVIEKGQTVTLRCDPISGHDNLYWYRRVMGKEIKFLLHFVKESKQDESGMPNNRFLAERTGGTYSTLKVQPAELEDSGVYFCASSQGRTAGNTIYFGEGSWLTVV.

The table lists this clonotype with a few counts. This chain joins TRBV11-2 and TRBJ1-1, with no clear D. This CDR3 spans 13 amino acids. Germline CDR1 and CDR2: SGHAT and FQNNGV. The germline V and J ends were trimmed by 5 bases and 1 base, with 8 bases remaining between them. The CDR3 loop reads CASSPQPNTEAFF. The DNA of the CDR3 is TGTGCCAGCAGCCCACAGCCGAACACTGAAGCTTTCTTT.

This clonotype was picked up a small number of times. The CDR3 DNA is TGCAGTGCTAGAGACCCTCTCACAGATACGCAGTATTTT. This encodes CSARDPLTDTQYF. This chain connects TRBV20-1 to TRBJ2-3, with D uncertain. This CDR3 contains 13 residues. Germline V CDR1 and CDR2: DFQATT, SNEGSKA (reference sequence). The germline V and J ends were trimmed by 0 bases and 2 bases, with 6 bases remaining between them.

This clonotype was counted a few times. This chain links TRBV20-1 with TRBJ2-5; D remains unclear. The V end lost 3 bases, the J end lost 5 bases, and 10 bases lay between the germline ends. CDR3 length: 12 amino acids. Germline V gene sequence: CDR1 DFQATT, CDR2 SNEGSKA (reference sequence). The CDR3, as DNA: TGCAGTGCTAGCAGCCCCCCGGAGACCCAGTACTTC. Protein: CSASSPPETQYF.

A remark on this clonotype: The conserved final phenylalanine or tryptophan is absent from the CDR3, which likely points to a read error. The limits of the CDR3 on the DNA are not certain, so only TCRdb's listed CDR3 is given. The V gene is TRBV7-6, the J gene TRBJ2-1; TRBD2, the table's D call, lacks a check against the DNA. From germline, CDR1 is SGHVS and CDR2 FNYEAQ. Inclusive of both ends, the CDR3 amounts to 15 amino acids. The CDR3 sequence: CASSLRGDLGDEPFC.

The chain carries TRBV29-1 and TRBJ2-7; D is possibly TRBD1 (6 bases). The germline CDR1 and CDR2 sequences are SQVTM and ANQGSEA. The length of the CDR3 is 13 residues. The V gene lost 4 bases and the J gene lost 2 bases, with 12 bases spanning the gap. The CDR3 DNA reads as TGCAGCGTTGCAGGGGCCGACCCCTACGAGCAGTACTTC. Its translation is CSVAGADPYEQYF.